This T cell receptor beta chain was captured in a study of cytomegalovirus exposure and HLA in healthy donors. It was with 60 Vbeta and 13 Jbeta primers that the PCR ran. The method was immunoSEQ multiplex PCR; TCRdb's version includes in-frame clones alone and lacks a portion of them. The sample shows about 180,000 clones, 84% of them seen only once. A note on this clone: Its cognate antigen is unknown.

The study, taken as a whole, reports: Later work showed greater clonal expansion in HLA-associated TCR beta chains than in equally common others. Owing to their indistinguishability, certain V segments, notably TRBV6-2 and TRBV6-3, were excluded.

Losses at the gene ends were 0 bases for V and 3 bases for J; bases not matched to a gene: 0. CDR3 size: 15 residues. Germline CDR1 reads SGHRS; CDR2 reads YFSETQ. The gene calls are TRBV5-1 and TRBJ2-3, with 11 nucleotides matching TRBD2. Sequencing was carried out using PBMCs. The TCR comes from a man between 18 and 35 years old in good health and CMV-seronegative. CDR3 nucleotides: TGCGCCAGCAGCTTGGCTAGCGGGGGGACAGATACGCAGTATTTT. It encodes CASSLASGGTDTQYF.